What follows are 15 T cell receptor beta chains derived from one specimen sequenced in a study of T cell responses to AZD1222 COVID-19 vaccine. This table comes from immunoSEQ multiplex PCR, and its TCRdb copy is limited to in-frame clones, with some not included. The table records approximately 150,000 clones, approximately 93% of them present only once. This specimen consisted of peripheral blood, obtained after recovery from COVID-19. The receptors here all came from an adult who had recovered from COVID-19.

This clone was counted only a few times. The V and J genes are TRBV6-1 and TRBJ2-5; 10 nucleotides agree with TRBD1. CDR3 length: 19 amino acids. V lost 3 bases to trimming and J lost 7 bases; unmatched junction nucleotides: 20. Looked up from germline, CDR1 is MNHNS and CDR2 is SASEGT. This chain's CDR3 is CASSDRQGATTSPLGTQYF. The CDR3, as DNA: TGTGCCAGCAGTGATAGACAGGGGGCGACTACCTCTCCTCTAGGGACCCAGTACTTC.

The chain has TRBV5-1 and TRBJ2-5; D is ambiguous. Germline V CDR1 and CDR2: SGHRS, YFSETQ. The CDR3 runs 13 residues. Between the trimmed V and J ends, which lost 7 bases and 1 base, there was a span of 11 bases. The CDR3 DNA sequence: TGCGCCAGCGGGAAAGGAATCCAAGAGACCCAGTACTTC. Protein sequence: CASGKGIQETQYF.

The rearrangement uses TRBV7-9 and TRBJ1-2; TRBD1 is a possible D gene (6 bases). Deletions cut 2 bases from V and 8 bases from J, with 18 bases between. The germline V gene has CDR1 SEHNR and CDR2 FQNEAQ (reference sequence). CDR3 size: 15 residues. The CDR3: CASSLTSGDGRGYTF. In DNA, the CDR3 is TGTGCCAGCAGCTTAACGTCAGGGGATGGACGGGGCTACACCTTC.

The chain is built from TRBV30 and TRBJ2-3, with 7 bases that match TRBD2. Per germline, CDR1 GTSNPN and CDR2 SVGIG (reference sequence). The CDR3 sequence is 14 residues long. J was trimmed by 8 bases and V by 2 bases; bases with no gene match: 10. DNA for the CDR3: TGTGCCTGGAGTACCGGACTAGTGGGTGGTACGCAGTATTTT. It yields the protein CAWSTGLVGGTQYF. Filled out from reference TRBV30 and TRBJ2-3, the complete variable domain reads SQTIHQWPATLVQPVGSPLSLECTVEGTSNPNLYWYRQAAGRGLQLLFYSVGIGQISSEVPQNLSASRPQDRQFILSSKKLLLSDSGFYLCAWSTGLVGGTQYFGPGTRLTVL.

The genes are TRBV7-8 and TRBJ2-5; D call uncertain. V lost 6 bases to trimming and J lost 6 bases, with 8 bases between them. Germline assignment: CDR1 SGHVS and CDR2 FQNEAQ. CDR3 length: 11 amino acids. The CDR3 DNA reads TGTGCCAGCAGTCCTAAAAAGACCCAGTACTTC. It translates to CASSPKKTQYF.

This clone was observed a single time. The V call is TRBV28, the J call TRBJ1-1; TRBD1 matches 7 bases. The CDR3 sequence is 14 residues long. Trimming cost V 5 bases and J 5 bases; bases outside gene matches: 8. In germline, CDR1 is MDHEN, CDR2 SYDVKM. CDR3 sequence: CASSGYRGRTEAFF. Written as DNA, the CDR3 is TGTGCCAGCAGTGGATACAGGGGAAGGACTGAAGCTTTCTTT.

The rearrangement joins TRBV24-1 to TRBJ2-7, with D possibly being TRBD1 (6 bases). The length of the CDR3 is 15 residues. The V end lost 3 bases, the J end lost 0 bases, and 11 bases lay between the germline ends. From germline, CDR1 is KGHDR and CDR2 SFDVKD. As DNA, the CDR3 is TGTGCCACCAGTGATCACACAGGGTTCTCCTACGAGCAGTACTTC. Protein sequence: CATSDHTGFSYEQYF.

The genes are TRBV2 and TRBJ1-2; D is uncertain. Trimming left V 9 bases short and J 8 bases short, with 13 bases between. The CDR3 covers 11 residues. In germline, CDR1 is SNHLY, CDR2 FYNNEI. The CDR3 loop is CASRLTAGYTF. The CDR3 coding sequence is TGTGCCAGTCGGCTGACGGCGGGCTACACCTTC.

The chain links TRBV7-6 to TRBJ2-2, with 11 bases identical to TRBD2. The CDR3 has 15 amino acids. The V gene's germline CDR1 is SGHVS and CDR2 FNYEAQ. The trim removed 5 bases at V and 5 bases at J, leaving 4 bases unmatched. For the CDR3, the DNA is TGTGCCAGCAGCCCACTAGCGGGAGATACCGGGGAGCTGTTTTTT. This encodes CASSPLAGDTGELFF.

The J gene is TRBJ2-1, the V gene TRBV7-3, with D unclear. Trimming shortened V by 2 bases and J by 9 bases, and 11 bases separated the two germline ends. Germline CDR1 reads SGHTA; CDR2 reads FQGTGA. CDR3 size: 13 residues. The chain's CDR3 is CASSLQETSEQFF. CDR3 in DNA: TGTGCCAGCAGCTTACAGGAGACGAGTGAGCAGTTCTTC.

The chain combines TRBV29-1 with TRBJ1-2, with a weak D call TRBD1 (5 bases). Trimming took off 4 bases at V and 5 bases at J, with 8 bases between the two ends. Germline CDR1 is SQVTM and CDR2 is ANQGSEA. The CDR3 consists of 11 residues. This CDR3 reads CSVVRGYGYTF. The CDR3 nucleotides are TGCAGCGTTGTCCGGGGGTATGGCTACACCTTC.

The count of this clone is one. J is TRBJ1-3 and V is TRBV7-4; 7 nucleotides line up with TRBD1. The CDR3 contains 15 residues. Germline V gene lookup returns CDR1 SGHVT and CDR2 SQSDAQ. J was trimmed by 9 bases and V by 1 base; bases with no gene match: 9. CDR3 nucleotide sequence: TGTGCCAGCAGCTTAGTACGGACAGGTTGGGGCACCATATATTTT. It encodes CASSLVRTGWGTIYF.

This rearrangement joins TRBV14 to TRBJ1-2; 7 nucleotides match TRBD1. Germline V gene sequence: CDR1 SGHDN, CDR2 FVKESK. The CDR3 length is 16 residues. The V segment lost 3 bases and the J segment 5 bases; nucleotides outside the gene matches: 12. Written as DNA, the CDR3 is TGTGCCAGCAGCCAGACCTTAAAAGGGGGCCCATATGGCTACACCTTC. Translated, it gives CASSQTLKGGPYGYTF.

The chain employs TRBV4-2 and TRBJ2-7; possible D gene TRBD1, 6 bases. Between the trimmed V and J ends, which lost 0 bases and 4 bases, there was a span of 13 bases. Germline CDR1 and CDR2: LGHNA and YNFKEQ. The CDR3 spans 15 residues. Written as DNA, the CDR3 is TGTGCCAGCAGCCAAGATTTAACAGGGTGGTACGAGCAGTACTTC. It encodes CASSQDLTGWYEQYF.

CDR3 loop: CASSLKTPSYNEQFF. The CDR3 DNA reads TGTGCCAGCAGCTTGAAAACCCCTTCCTACAATGAGCAGTTCTTC. The V and J genes are TRBV5-6 and TRBJ2-1; unclear D gene. Trimming left V 1 base short and J 1 base short, with 9 bases between. There are 15 residues in the CDR3. CDR1 and CDR2 from the germline V gene are SGHDT and YYEEEE.